The source of this T cell receptor (beta chain) is a study of T cell responses to AZD1222 COVID-19 vaccine. Study information: The study pooled second doses at about 4 or about 12 weeks. General observations from the study: After the peak T cell response, and only then, were repertoires sampled.

TCRdb's table, derived via immunoSEQ multiplex PCR, lists solely in-frame clones and lacks some. The data show 65,000 to 80,000 clones, roughly nine tenths seen once. The CDR3 contains 13 residues. The trim removed 8 bases at V and 5 bases at J, leaving 3 bases unmatched. Germline V gene data show CDR1 as SNHLY and CDR2 as FYNNEI. Worth noting for this clone: Its antigen is currently unknown.

The receptor was isolated from an adult in good health. Specimen: peripheral blood, collected on day 0 of AZD1222 vaccination. The rearrangement joins TRBV2 to TRBJ1-4, with 9 nucleotides matching TRBD1. CDR3 DNA sequence: TGTGCCAGCGGTGGGACAGGGAATGAAAAACTGTTTTTT. It yields the protein CASGGTGNEKLFF.